This TCR beta chain came from a study of cytomegalovirus exposure and HLA in healthy donors. The donors were members of the validation cohort comprising roughly 130 subjects, separate from the roughly 650-subject first cohort. Using immunoSEQ multiplex PCR, the repertoire was profiled, and TCRdb retains in-frame clones only, with some absent. The sample contains approximately 220,000 clones, roughly 84% of which appear only once. Broader study findings: A classifier reportedly called cytomegalovirus status with high sensitivity and specificity. The study designated around 150 TCR beta chains cytomegalovirus-associated.

About this clone: Its antigen is currently unknown.

The V segment lost 0 bases and the J segment 0 bases; nucleotides outside the gene matches: 11. Germline V gene data show CDR1 as SGHRS and CDR2 as YFSETQ. The CDR3 length is 20 residues. This clonotype was sampled from a woman under 40 in good health and CMV-seropositive. The sequencing sample was made of PBMCs. The V gene is TRBV5-1, the J gene TRBJ2-6; TRBD1 aligns across 8 bases. This CDR3 reads CASSLAPGQGRLSGANVLTF. The CDR3 bases are TGCGCCAGCAGCTTGGCGCCAGGACAGGGCCGACTCTCTGGGGCCAACGTCCTGACTTTC.